Described below is a single TCR beta chain sequence and its context. The TCRbeta library was prepared with unique molecular identifiers. MiXCR, applied by TCRdb to the PCR reads, yields one record per CDR3 protein. Of over 70,000 distinct CDR3 sequences in the sample, about 12% were seen once. This entry comes from a study of T-cell reconstitution after alpha-beta-depleted transplantation in children. Trimming cost V 6 bases and J 4 bases, with 18 bases left between them. The CDR3 sequence is 16 residues long. Germline CDR1 LNHDA, CDR2 SQIVND (reference sequence). The TCR originated in a human donor who donated a stem cell graft to a child with inherited bone marrow failure. Sample: PBMCs from the stem cell graft donor, taken from the stem cell graft. The genes are TRBV19 and TRBJ2-2; D ambiguous. CDR3 sequence (DNA): TGTGCCAGTAGCTCACGATTCGGGTCGAGCACCGGGGAGCTGTTTTTT. It encodes CASSSRFGSSTGELFF.